The 17 T cell receptor beta chains in this list originate from one sample, sequenced in a study of OX40 agonist ivuxolimab in advanced cancers. Generated by immunoSEQ multiplex PCR, the TCRdb table keeps only in-frame clones and is missing some. The table includes 60,000 to 90,000 clones, approximately 83% detected once. This specimen consisted of CD4+ or CD8+ T cells sorted from blood, obtained in a trial of the OX40 agonist ivuxolimab. These receptor sequences come from an adult with an advanced solid tumor such as melanoma, head and neck, liver or kidney cancer.

This rearrangement joins TRBV7-2 to TRBJ2-1, with 9 bases fitting TRBD2. Per the germline V gene, CDR1 is SGHTA and CDR2 is FQGNSA. CDR3 length: 15 residues. Unmatched junction bases numbered 4, after V lost 3 bases and J lost 4 bases. The CDR3 DNA is TGTGCCAGCAGCTTGACGACTAGCGGATACAATGAGCAGTTCTTC. This codes for CASSLTTSGYNEQFF.

The rearrangement uses TRBV5-6 and TRBJ2-7; 7 bases are shared with TRBD2. The CDR3 contains 15 residues. Germline assignment: CDR1 SGHDT and CDR2 YYEEEE. Unmatched junction bases numbered 8, after V lost 5 bases and J lost 0 bases. CDR3 sequence (DNA): TGTGCCAGCAGGCCCCTGGGGGGGTTCTCCTACGAGCAGTACTTC. This sequence encodes CASRPLGGFSYEQYF.

In this sample, this clone turned up once. The chain joins TRBV19 to TRBJ2-3; 9 bases agree with TRBD1. Germline V gene sequence: CDR1 LNHDA, CDR2 SQIVND (reference sequence). J was trimmed by 0 bases and V by 4 bases; bases with no gene match: 2. The CDR3 is made up of 15 amino acids. The CDR3 loop reads CASSTGTGSTDTQYF. Written as DNA, the CDR3 is TGTGCCAGTAGTACCGGGACAGGGAGCACAGATACGCAGTATTTT. The whole variable domain, filled in from reference TRBV19 and TRBJ2-3, reads DGGITQSPKYLFRKEGQNVTLSCEQNLNHDAMYWYRQDPGQGLRLIYYSQIVNDFQKGDIAEGYSVSREKKESFPLTVTSAQKNPTAFYLCASSTGTGSTDTQYFGPGTRLTVL.

This rearrangement joins TRBV9 to TRBJ1-1; D is undetermined. This CDR3 comprises 14 residues. V was trimmed by 6 bases and J by 0 bases, leaving 12 bases between them. Per the germline V gene, CDR1 is SGDLS and CDR2 is YYNGEE. The CDR3: CASTSGYLNTEAFF. CDR3 bases: TGTGCCAGCACGTCAGGCTATCTGAACACTGAAGCTTTCTTT.

This sequence joins TRBV5-1 and TRBJ1-4; the D gene is possibly TRBD1 (5 bases). Trimming removed 0 bases from V and 7 bases from J, with 16 bases in between. Germline assignment: CDR1 SGHRS and CDR2 YFSETQ. The CDR3 sequence is 16 residues long. CDR3 loop: CASSLANPGTGEKLFF. CDR3 coding DNA: TGCGCCAGCAGCTTGGCAAACCCAGGGACGGGTGAAAAACTGTTTTTT.

This chain links TRBV7-2 with TRBJ1-5, with D unclear. V was trimmed by 5 bases and J by 2 bases, leaving 16 bases between them. The CDR3 runs to 16 residues. Per the germline V gene, CDR1 is SGHTA and CDR2 is FQGNSA. Here the CDR3 DNA reads TGTGCCAGCAGCACCGTGGGAGGGAACGGCAATCAGCCCCAGCATTTT. Protein sequence: CASSTVGGNGNQPQHF.

The rearrangement uses TRBV11-3 and TRBJ2-1; TRBD2 matches 8 bases. This CDR3 has 16 amino acids. V shed 0 bases and J 8 bases; nucleotides not matched to a gene: 9. The germline gives CDR1 SGHNT, CDR2 YENEEA. The DNA of the CDR3 is TGTGCCAGCAGCTTAGATGGTCGGGAGGGCCGTGATGAGCAGTTCTTC. Its protein is CASSLDGREGRDEQFF.

The chain carries TRBV18 and TRBJ1-5; D ambiguous. The V end lost 6 bases, the J end lost 0 bases, and 9 bases lay between the germline ends. This CDR3 has 14 amino acids. CDR1 KGHSH and CDR2 LQKENI come from the germline V gene. CDR3 amino acids: CASSLDYSNQPQHF. CDR3 DNA: TGTGCCAGCTCTCTTGATTATAGCAATCAGCCCCAGCATTTT.

This clone appeared a single time. V is TRBV7-8 and J is TRBJ1-5; D uncertain. The CDR3 spans 13 residues. The V end was cut by 1 base, the J end by 7 bases, with 8 bases between. CDR1 SGHVS and CDR2 FQNEAQ come from the germline V gene. CDR3 protein: CASSLGVGQPQHF. The CDR3 DNA sequence: TGTGCCAGCAGCTTAGGGGTGGGGCAGCCCCAGCATTTT.

The chain links TRBV6-5 to TRBJ1-1; D is unresolved. Trimming took 0 bases from V and 1 from J, leaving 12 bases between them. This CDR3 has 16 amino acids. In germline, CDR1 is MNHEY, CDR2 SVGAGI. CDR3 sequence: CASSYSNARRNTEAFF. CDR3 nucleotide sequence: TGTGCCAGCAGTTACTCGAATGCCAGGAGGAACACTGAAGCTTTCTTT.

The chain couples TRBV5-1 to TRBJ1-2, with D possibly being TRBD1 (5 bases). This CDR3 is 13 amino acids long. Deletions cut 3 bases from V and 6 bases from J, with 12 bases between. Germline V gene data show CDR1 as SGHRS and CDR2 as YFSETQ. The CDR3 DNA sequence: TGCGCCAGCAGCTCGTCCGGGACCGATGGCTACACCTTC. Its translation: CASSSSGTDGYTF. The full variable domain, rest sourced from reference TRBV5-1 and TRBJ1-2, is KAGVTQTPRYLIKTRGQQVTLSCSPISGHRSVSWYQQTPGQGLQFLFEYFSETQRNKGNFPGRFSGRQFSNSRSEMNVSTLELGDSALYLCASSSSGTDGYTFGSGTRLTVV.

The genes are TRBV7-6 and TRBJ2-2; D gene unclear. Germline CDR1 SGHVS, CDR2 FNYEAQ. Trimming stripped 3 bases from V and 4 bases from J, with 6 bases between. CDR3 size: 13 residues. The CDR3 loop is CASSFQTTGELFF. CDR3 DNA sequence: TGTGCCAGCAGCTTCCAAACCACCGGGGAGCTGTTTTTT.

The V gene is TRBV18, the J gene TRBJ2-1, with 9 nucleotides matching TRBD2. This CDR3 region has 14 residues. V was clipped by 6 bases and J by 5 bases; unmatched bases: 5. CDR1 and CDR2 (germline): KGHSH, LQKENI. CDR3 region: CASSPIAGDNEQFF. As DNA, the CDR3 is TGTGCCAGCTCCCCTATAGCGGGGGACAATGAGCAGTTCTTC. Filled out from reference TRBV18 and TRBJ2-1, the complete variable domain reads NAGVMQNPRHLVRRRGQEARLRCSPMKGHSHVYWYRQLPEEGLKFMVYLQKENIIDESGMPKERFSAEFPKEGPSILRIQQVVRGDSAAYFCASSPIAGDNEQFFGPGTRLTVL.

The V gene is TRBV18, the J gene TRBJ2-3; the match to TRBD2 covers 10 bases. The V and J ends lost 3 bases and 0 bases, in that order; junction bases with no gene match: 3. This CDR3 contains 16 residues. Germline V gene data show CDR1 as KGHSH and CDR2 as LQKENI. The chain's CDR3 is CASSPTSGASTDTQYF. The CDR3 DNA reads TGTGCCAGCTCACCCACTAGCGGGGCCAGCACAGATACGCAGTATTTT.

V usage is TRBV28 and J usage is TRBJ2-7; D is possibly TRBD2 (5 bases). V was clipped by 0 bases and J by 3 bases, with 12 bases between them. Germline values: CDR1 MDHEN, CDR2 SYDVKM. The CDR3 covers 15 residues. The CDR3 sequence is CASSLWGSERYEQYF. CDR3 in DNA: TGTGCCAGCAGTTTATGGGGTAGCGAGCGCTACGAGCAGTACTTC.

This clone came up once. The gene calls are TRBV6-6 and TRBJ2-1; D is perhaps TRBD2 (5 bases). Per the germline V gene, CDR1 is MNHNY and CDR2 is SVGAGI (reference sequence). V lost 7 bases and J lost 0, with 10 bases in between. The CDR3 has 14 amino acids. The CDR3 DNA is TGTGCCAGCAAGGAGGAGAGCTCCTACAATGAGCAGTTCTTC. This sequence encodes CASKEESSYNEQFF.

The chain uses TRBV15 and TRBJ1-3; maybe TRBD1 (5 bases). Germline loops: CDR1 LNHNV, CDR2 YYDKDF (reference sequence). The germline V and J ends were trimmed by 5 bases and 3 bases, with 11 bases remaining between them. The CDR3 sequence is 14 residues long. CDR3 loop: CATSRTLSGNTIYF. In DNA, the CDR3 is TGTGCCACCAGCCGGACATTAAGTGGAAACACCATATATTTT.